This T cell receptor beta chain was retrieved from a study of neoadjuvant nivolumab and ipilimumab in lung cancer. Study-wide results and limits: Resected tumors had greater TCR richness and clonality than uninvolved lung. From pretherapy to surgery, tumor richness and clonality rose with dual therapy.

From germline, CDR1 is ENHRY and CDR2 SYGVKD. CDR3 size: 15 residues. V was clipped by 3 bases and J by 5 bases, with 16 bases between them. Only a few counts were recorded for this clone. Its antigen is currently unknown. Generated by immunoSEQ multiplex PCR, the TCRdb table keeps only in-frame clones and is missing some. Of some 29,000 clones in the sample, about 83% are singletons; the top ten hold around 5.1%. This chain links TRBV10-3 with TRBJ1-2; D gene uncertain. This sample comprised tumor tissue, obtained after neoadjuvant nivolumab, alone or with ipilimumab, at or shortly before surgery. The TCR originated in an adult with non-small cell lung cancer. CDR3 bases: TGTGCCATCAGTGACGACTCCATTCGGGAGTATGGCTACACCTTC. Translated, it gives CAISDDSIREYGYTF.